This T cell receptor beta chain was profiled in a study of cytomegalovirus exposure and HLA in healthy donors. Study conclusions and caveats: Many donors carried some public TCRs, although rarity characterized most TCR sequences. The authors confirmed in vitro that a few CMV-associated chains were specific for CMV antigens. Cytomegalovirus-associated status was assigned to 150 or so TCR beta chains. Diagnosis of cytomegalovirus status made by the classifier reportedly showed high specificity and sensitivity.

Sequencing was performed with immunoSEQ multiplex PCR; in TCRdb, only in-frame clones are kept and a portion is missing. The table shows approximately 100,000 clones, with more than 70% occurring only once. About this clone itself: Its antigen remains unknown.

There are 17 residues in the CDR3. J lost 5 bases, V lost 5 bases, and 13 bases had no gene match. Germline CDR1 reads MNHEY; CDR2 reads SMNVEV (reference sequence). Sequenced input: PBMCs. The sequence came from a woman aged 18-35 years in good health and CMV-seronegative. This chain links TRBV27 with TRBJ2-2; the match to TRBD2 covers 8 bases. In DNA form, the CDR3 reads TGTGCCAGCAGTATCCGGACTAGCTGGGAGGGTACCGGGGAGCTGTTTTTT. It specifies CASSIRTSWEGTGELFF.